This section outlines one T cell receptor beta chain sequence together with its context. Antigen: not known. This sample was taken from a study of blood T cells in healthy people across ages. The study, taken as a whole, reports: TCR beta diversity, measured per million T cells, fell in a roughly linear way with age.

Germline CDR1 and CDR2: MNHNY and SVGAGI (reference sequence). The CDR3 contains 16 residues. The J segment lost 5 bases and the V segment lost 10 bases, leaving 11 bases of the junction unmatched. Sample-barcoded 5' priming and a J-beta primer mix drove a second PCR of about 7 to 12 cycles. All cDNA molecules were each tagged by a template-switch adaptor with 12 random nucleotides. Using its own MiXCR run on the 5' RACE reads, TCRdb lists one record per CDR3 protein. The data contain over a million distinct CDR3 sequences, around 40% of them singletons. This clonotype originated in a woman between 18 and 29 years old in good health. The sample comprised blood. The chain recombines TRBV6-6 with TRBJ2-2, with TRBD2 matching over 12 bases. CDR3 sequence: CANTLLAGGETGELFF. DNA of the CDR3: TGTGCCAACACCCTACTAGCGGGGGGAGAGACCGGGGAGCTGTTTTTT.